This T cell receptor (beta chain) was sequenced during a study of T cell changes during pregnancy in multiple sclerosis. The germline V gene encodes CDR1 SGDLS and CDR2 YYNGEE. The CDR3 sequence is 14 residues long. With 8 bases clipped from V and 9 bases from J, the junction kept 16 bases outside the gene matches. This clone was observed a few times. Assay used: immunoSEQ multiplex PCR; TCRdb lists only in-frame clones, some missing. The sample includes some 41,000 clones, about 88% of them seen just once. Specimen: CD8+ T cells from peripheral blood mononuclear cells, collected in the first trimester of pregnancy. The sequence was obtained from a female donor with multiple sclerosis, enrolled in a pregnancy study. This chain connects TRBV9 to TRBJ2-5; 7 bases map to TRBD2. CDR3 sequence: CARRTTKAGVAQYF. CDR3 nucleotide sequence: TGTGCCAGAAGGACGACTAAGGCGGGGGTGGCCCAGTACTTC.